This passage covers 8 T cell receptor beta chains from one sample sequenced in a study of siplizumab effects on memory and regulatory T cells. The repertoire was sequenced with immunoSEQ multiplex PCR; TCRdb's copy has only in-frame clones and lacks some. The sample has tens of thousands of clones; roughly 90% are singletons. Sequencing was performed on naive CD4+ T cells sorted from blood. These receptors were taken from a human donor in good health.

V gene TRBV19 combines with J gene TRBJ2-3; the D gene could be TRBD1 or TRBD2 (5 bases each). The germline CDR1 and CDR2 sequences are LNHDA and SQIVND (reference sequence). Deletions cut 4 bases from V and 2 bases from J, with 10 bases between. The length of the CDR3 is 14 residues. The CDR3 spells CASSRGTITDTQYF. The CDR3 nucleotides are TGTGCCAGTAGTAGGGGGACCATCACAGATACGCAGTATTTT.

The rearrangement joins TRBV12-5 to TRBJ1-6; a possible D gene is TRBD1 (5 bases). Germline V gene data show CDR1 as LGHNT and CDR2 as FRNRAP. The length of the CDR3 is 15 residues. V lost 4 bases, J lost 7 bases, and 14 bases lay in between. The CDR3 DNA reads as TGTGCTAGTGGTTCCACGACAGTAGTAAATTCACCCCTCCACTTT. It encodes CASGSTTVVNSPLHF.

The V call is TRBV5-1, the J call TRBJ2-7; TRBD2 matches at 10 bases. CDR3 size: 15 residues. Germline loops: CDR1 SGHRS, CDR2 YFSETQ. V trimming: 0 bases; J trimming: 2 bases; junction bases outside the gene matches: 2. The CDR3 nucleotides are TGCGCCAGCAGCTTGGTAGCGGGAGGTCCCTACGAGCAGTACTTC. Translating gives CASSLVAGGPYEQYF.

The chain is built from TRBV12-5 and TRBJ2-5; no firm D call. Germline-derived CDR1 and CDR2 are LGHNT and FRNRAP. The CDR3 spans 11 residues. The V and J ends lost 6 bases and 3 bases respectively, with 5 bases between them. The CDR3 sequence is CASGQEETQYF. The CDR3, as DNA: TGTGCTAGTGGACAAGAAGAGACCCAGTACTTC. The full variable domain, completed using reference TRBV12-5 and TRBJ2-5, is DARVTQTPRHKVTEMGQEVTMRCQPILGHNTVFWYRQTMMQGLELLAYFRNRAPLDDSGMPKDRFSAEMPDATLATLKIQPSEPRDSAVYFCASGQEETQYFGPGTRLLVL.

This chain links TRBV11-2 with TRBJ1-1, with TRBD1 matching 9 bases. Trimming removed 3 bases from V and 0 bases from J; junction bases left unmatched: 2. CDR1 SGHAT and CDR2 FQNNGV come from the germline V gene. This CDR3 is built from 15 residues. Here the CDR3 DNA reads TGTGCCAGCAGCTTTACAGGGGGCTTGAACACTGAAGCTTTCTTT. Its translation: CASSFTGGLNTEAFF.

The CDR3 DNA sequence: TGCGCCAGCAGCTCGGGACATCTGAACACTGAAGCTTTCTTT. As protein: CASSSGHLNTEAFF. The rearrangement links TRBV5-1 to TRBJ1-1; D is possibly TRBD1 (6 bases). Trimming shortened V by 3 bases and J by 0 bases, and 9 bases separated the two germline ends. The CDR3 consists of 14 residues. Germline V CDR1 and CDR2: SGHRS, YFSETQ.

The chain has TRBV5-1 and TRBJ1-1; a weak D match, TRBD1 (5 bases). Trimming took off 9 bases at V and 5 bases at J, with 20 bases between the two ends. Germline V gene sequence: CDR1 SGHRS, CDR2 YFSETQ. The CDR3 totals 14 residues. CDR3 DNA: TGCGCCACCGCTTCCGGGGGGGAAGCGACTGAAGCTTTCTTT. Encoded protein: CATASGGEATEAFF.

The chain uses TRBV7-2 and TRBJ2-5; D possibly corresponds to TRBD1 (5 bases). Germline V gene data show CDR1 as SGHTA and CDR2 as FQGNSA. Trimming cost V 2 bases and J 5 bases, with 9 bases left between them. The CDR3 has 13 residues. CDR3 DNA sequence: TGTGCCAGCAGCTTAAGGGGCAGGGAGACCCAGTACTTC. It translates to CASSLRGRETQYF.